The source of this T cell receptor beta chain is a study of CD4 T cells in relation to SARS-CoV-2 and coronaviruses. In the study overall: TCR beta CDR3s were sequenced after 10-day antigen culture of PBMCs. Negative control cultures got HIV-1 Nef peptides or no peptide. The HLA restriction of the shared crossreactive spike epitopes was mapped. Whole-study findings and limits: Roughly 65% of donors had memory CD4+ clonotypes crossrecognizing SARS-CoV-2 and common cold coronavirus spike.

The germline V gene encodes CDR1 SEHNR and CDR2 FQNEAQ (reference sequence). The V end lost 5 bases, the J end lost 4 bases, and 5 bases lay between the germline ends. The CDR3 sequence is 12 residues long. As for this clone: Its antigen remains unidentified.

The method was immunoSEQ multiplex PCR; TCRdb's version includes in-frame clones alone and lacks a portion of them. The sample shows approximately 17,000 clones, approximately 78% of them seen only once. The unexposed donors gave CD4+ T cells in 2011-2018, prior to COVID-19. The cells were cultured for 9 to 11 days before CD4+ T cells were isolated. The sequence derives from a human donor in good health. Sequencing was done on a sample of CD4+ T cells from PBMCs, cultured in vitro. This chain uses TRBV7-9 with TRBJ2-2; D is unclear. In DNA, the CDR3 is TGTGCCAGCAGCGTGAGCACCGGGGAGCTGTTTTTT. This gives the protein CASSVSTGELFF.